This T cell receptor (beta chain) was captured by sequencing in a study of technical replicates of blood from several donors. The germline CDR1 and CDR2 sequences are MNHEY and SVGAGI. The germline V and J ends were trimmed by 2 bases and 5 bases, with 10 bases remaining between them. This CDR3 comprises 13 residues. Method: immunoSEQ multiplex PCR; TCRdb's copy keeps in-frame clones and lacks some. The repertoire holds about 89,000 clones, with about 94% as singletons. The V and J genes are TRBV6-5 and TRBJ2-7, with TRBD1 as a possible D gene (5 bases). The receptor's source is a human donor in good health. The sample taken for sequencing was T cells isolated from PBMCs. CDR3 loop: CASSYNGAHEQYF. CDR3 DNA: TGTGCCAGCAGTTACAATGGGGCCCACGAGCAGTACTTC.